The 9 T cell receptor beta chains listed next were all sequenced from one sample in a study of long-term antiretroviral therapy in people with HIV. The libraries were made with immunoSEQ v3.0 at survey level. Libraries were prepared by immunoSEQ multiplex PCR; TCRdb keeps only in-frame clonotypes and omits some of them. The sample consists of some 20,000 clones, around three quarters of them appearing once. The sequences come from unsorted PBMCs, collected 2.3 years after starting antiretroviral therapy. These TCRs come from a woman aged 40-49 years with HIV.

The chain links TRBV7-2 to TRBJ2-1, with D unresolved. V gave up 1 base and J gave up 5 bases, with 3 bases separating them. The V gene's germline CDR1 is SGHTA and CDR2 FQGNSA. This CDR3 is built from 12 residues. CDR3 nucleotides: TGTGCCAGCAGCTTAGGGCACAATGAGCAGTTCTTC. Its translation: CASSLGHNEQFF.

The CDR3 region is CASSLDNSGANVLTF. CDR3 in DNA: TGTGCCAGCAGCTTGGACAACTCTGGGGCCAACGTCCTGACTTTC. V gene TRBV5-8 combines with J gene TRBJ2-6, with no clear D. V shed 0 bases and J shed 0 bases, with 4 bases lying between them. The CDR3 has 15 residues. Germline lookup yields CDR1 SGHTS and CDR2 YDEGEE.

This rearrangement joins TRBV4-2 to TRBJ1-4, with 8 bases lining up with TRBD1. Per germline, CDR1 LGHNA and CDR2 YNFKEQ. CDR3 length equals 15 residues. V shed 4 bases, J shed 3 bases, and the junction held 4 bases outside the gene matches. CDR3 nucleotides: TGTGCCAGCAGCCTTACGACAGGGGCTAATGAAAAACTGTTTTTT. It translates to CASSLTTGANEKLFF.

The gene calls are TRBV30 and TRBJ2-7; TRBD1 matches 7 bases. CDR3 length: 12 residues. V shed 8 bases, J shed 3 bases, and the junction held 7 bases outside the gene matches. The germline V gene has CDR1 GTSNPN and CDR2 SVGIG (reference sequence). CDR3 residues: CAGSTGFYEQYF. CDR3 DNA: TGTGCCGGCTCGACAGGGTTCTACGAGCAGTACTTC.

The chain combines TRBV27 with TRBJ1-1; D gene ambiguous. From germline, CDR1 is MNHEY and CDR2 SMNVEV (reference sequence). The CDR3 spans 13 residues. V shed 3 bases and J shed 8 bases, with 13 bases lying between them. As DNA, the CDR3 is TGTGCCAGCAGTTTTTCAATCGTGGGAGAAGCTTTCTTT. It translates to CASSFSIVGEAFF.

This chain connects TRBV5-4 to TRBJ1-2, with 12 bases lining up with TRBD1. This CDR3 is built from 14 residues. V dropped 4 bases and J dropped 5; count of bases not matched to a gene: 3. Germline V gives CDR1 SGHNT, CDR2 YYREEE (reference sequence). The CDR3 protein is CASSLGQGAYGYTF. CDR3 sequence (DNA): TGTGCCAGCAGCCTGGGACAGGGGGCTTATGGCTACACCTTC.

J is TRBJ1-1 and V is TRBV18; no definite D call. Trimming removed 4 bases at V and 7 bases at J, with 10 bases between. Germline loops: CDR1 KGHSH, CDR2 LQKENI. This CDR3 contains 12 residues. The CDR3 is CASSQIPNEAFF. The CDR3 DNA reads TGTGCCAGCTCACAAATACCAAATGAAGCTTTCTTT.

The rearrangement uses TRBV7-6 and TRBJ1-1; no firm D call. This CDR3 region has 14 residues. Germline V gene data show CDR1 as SGHVS and CDR2 as FNYEAQ. V gave up 1 base and J gave up 4 bases, with 10 bases separating them. The CDR3 DNA sequence: TGTGCCAGCAGCTTAGACAGAGGCCCCACTGAAGCTTTCTTT. Its protein product is CASSLDRGPTEAFF.

The gene calls are TRBV7-8 and TRBJ2-7, with 7 bases aligning to TRBD1. The germline V gene encodes CDR1 SGHVS and CDR2 FQNEAQ. The CDR3 consists of 15 residues. V was clipped by 6 bases and J by 0 bases; unmatched bases: 8. DNA of the CDR3: TGTGCCAGCAGTCCGAACAGGGGACCCTCCTACGAGCAGTACTTC. Its protein is CASSPNRGPSYEQYF.